This T cell receptor beta chain was obtained from a study of CD8 T cells in Susac syndrome. Across the whole study: Patients with Susac syndrome were therapy-naive, treated with corticosteroids, or treated with intravenous immunoglobulin alone when blood was collected.

This CDR3 comprises 13 residues. The V end lost 5 bases, the J end lost 6 bases, and 14 bases lay between the germline ends. Germline assignment: CDR1 LNHNV and CDR2 YYDKDF (reference sequence). Reverse transcription of about 0.45 to 1 ug RNA used random hexamers. One entry per CDR3 protein results from TCRdb running MiXCR on the immunoSEQ multiplex PCR reads. The sample contains 84,000 or so distinct CDR3 sequences, about 96% of which appear only once. Sequenced material: CD8+ T cells from PBMCs. The sequence was collected from a human donor with Susac syndrome. The V call is TRBV15, the J call TRBJ2-7; D might be TRBD1 or TRBD2, each matching 6 bases. The CDR3 region is CATSPDRRGEQYF. DNA of the CDR3: TGTGCCACCAGCCCCGACAGGAGGGGCGAGCAGTACTTC.